This entry is about one T cell receptor beta chain. Which antigen it targets is not known. No per-base quality is available; no much larger clone lies one base away. The germline V gene sets CDR1 to SGHRS and CDR2 to YFSETQ. Spanning cysteine to phenylalanine, the CDR3 consists of 14 amino acids. The retained sequence is limited to the CDR3, 42 bases, with the frame set at the first base. Deletion took 4 bases off V and 2 bases off J, with a span of 11 bases between the germline ends. These data originate in a study of T cell responses to AZD1222 COVID-19 vaccine (TCRdb year 2021). Context from the whole study: Because spike-specific TCR depth and breadth did not differ between the two schedules, AZD1222 recipients who got a second dose at roughly 4 weeks were pooled with those who got a second dose at roughly 12 weeks. TCR sequencing covered over 230 trial participants: 207 given two doses of AZD1222 and around 26 given two doses of MenACWY control vaccine. Trial participants were enrolled into age subgroups of 18-55, 56-69 and 70-plus years, which contained around 150, 28 and 57 TCR-sequenced participants, respectively. What the authors observed across the whole study: Epitopes outside the regions mutated in the B.1.351 and B.1.1.7 variants were reportedly recognized by nearly half of the unique spike-specific TCRs. Participants were mostly white British and included more females than males, and it was suggested by the authors that clonal diversity may have been underestimated. Conclusions about previously exposed vaccinees were limited because only six AZD1222 recipients were SARS-CoV-2 seropositive at baseline. After two AZD1222 doses, both the breadth and the depth of spike-specific TCRs were significantly higher than at day 0 and than in MenACWY recipients. Because no samples from the day 14 peak response were available, repertoires could be characterized only after the peak T cell response. Vaccine-associated CD4 TCRs spanned the whole spike protein, with dominant responses in regions 160-218 and 743-854. In the small 56-69-year group, the increase in depth fell short of significance, most likely because of low power.

According to the study, the label for this sample's time point signals: baseline before first vaccination. The vaccinee samples were drawn from two UK trials, COV001 and COV002, one of which was a single-blind randomized controlled phase 2/3 trial testing AZD1222 (ChAdOx1 nCoV-19) in healthy adults. For TCRbeta chain sequencing, PBMC samples from trial participants were taken at day 0 and at day 28 after the second dose. The CDR3 regions of human TCRbeta chains were analyzed by immunosequencing. From the authors' description of their analysis: Repertoire TCRs were matched against a reference library of SARS-CoV-2-specific TCRs generated with the MIRA antigen-specificity platform. Breadth was defined as the fraction of unique TCRs that were SARS-CoV-2-associated. Depth was defined as the fraction of total T cells that were SARS-CoV-2-associated. Using the MIRA data, each spike-specific TCR was assigned both to the spike region to which the TCR was reactive and to a CD4 or CD8 class. Log10-transformed breadth and depth values were compared by one-way ANOVA with Sidak's multiple comparisons tests. TCRdb carries this immuneACCESS record with in-frame sequences only. Its versions omit some clonotypes, under half of them owing to an unresolved V gene in the studies checked, with the rest unexplained. The DNA gave D and trimming, while V, J and clone size come from that table. For this sample there are over 130,000 clones; roughly 90% appear just once. The ten most abundant clones make up about 4.8% of the sample.

The sequences come from peripheral blood, collected on day 0 of AZD1222 vaccination. The rearranged segments are TRBV5-1 and TRBJ2-3, with no D gene named confidently. The receptor comes from an adult in good health. The CDR3 region reads CASSGFSATDTQYF. In nucleotide form, the sequence is TGCGCCAGCAGCGGCTTCTCAGCCACAGATACGCAGTATTTT.